These T cell receptor beta chains were read from a single sample in a study of control samples from healthy donors and cancer patients. Generated by immunoSEQ multiplex PCR, the TCRdb table keeps only in-frame clones and is missing some. Of 2,000 to 3,000 clones in the sample, approximately 96% were seen once. The sample was PBMCs. Every receptor here comes from a man aged 70-80 years with colorectal cancer. The CDR3 runs from the conserved cysteine through the conserved F or W.

v_call	j_call	cdr3_aa
TRBV5-6	TRBJ1-2	CASSFGVSPLYGYTF
TRBV15	TRBJ1-5	CATEDRERNQPQHF
TRBV5-1	TRBJ2-2	CASSLEQVITGELFF
TRBV5-1	TRBJ2-5	CASSVGQGAGETQYF
TRBV7-9	TRBJ2-3	CASSSTSSTQYF
TRBV6-2/TRBV6-3	TRBJ2-7	CASSPGLYEQYF
TRBV4-3	TRBJ2-2	CASRPGHITGELFF
TRBV6-5	TRBJ2-4	CASSPSLAKNIQYF
TRBV7-6	TRBJ1-1	CASSRQYIGSEAFF
TRBV7-3	TRBJ1-1	CASSSTPGAQAFF
TRBV2	TRBJ2-5	CASSVEYQETQYF
TRBV30	TRBJ1-2	CAWSLIPLHGTF
TRBV2	TRBJ2-3	CASSEGIPASTDTQYF
TRBV5-1	TRBJ2-3	CASTSGGGTDTQYF
TRBV10-3	TRBJ1-1	CAISESGTVNTEAFF
TRBV5-1	TRBJ2-1	CASSLVGQTNNEQFF
TRBV7-2	TRBJ2-1	CASSAAYNEQFF
TRBV5-1	TRBJ1-6	CASSSQLTGENSPLHF
TRBV2	TRBJ1-6	CASRDRYNSPLHF
TRBV18	TRBJ1-2	CASSPPRLLRRDRELYGYTF
TRBV4-3	TRBJ2-6	CASSQGLRDGNYSGANVLTF
TRBV5-1	TRBJ1-1	CASSPQGLDTEAFF